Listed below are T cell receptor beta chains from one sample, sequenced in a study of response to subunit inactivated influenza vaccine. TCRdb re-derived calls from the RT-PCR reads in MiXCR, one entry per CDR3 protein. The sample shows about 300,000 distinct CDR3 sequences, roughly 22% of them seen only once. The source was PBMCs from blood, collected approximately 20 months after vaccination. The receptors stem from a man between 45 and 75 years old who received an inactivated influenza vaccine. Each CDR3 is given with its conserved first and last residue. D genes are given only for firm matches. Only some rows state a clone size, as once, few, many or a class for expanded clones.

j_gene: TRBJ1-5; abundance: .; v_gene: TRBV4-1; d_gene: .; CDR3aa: CASSQVLSTLYSNQPQHF; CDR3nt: TGCGCCAGCAGCCAAGTTTTGTCGACACTTTATAGCAATCAGCCCCAGCATTTT
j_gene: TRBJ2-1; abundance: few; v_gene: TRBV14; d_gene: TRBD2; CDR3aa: CASSQRTSGYNEQFF; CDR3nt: TGTGCCAGCAGCCAAAGGACTAGCGGGTACAATGAGCAGTTCTTC
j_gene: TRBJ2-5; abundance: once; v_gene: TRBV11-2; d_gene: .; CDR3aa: CASSSPGQTSQTQYF; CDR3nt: TGTGCCAGCAGCTCCCCGGGACAAACTTCGCAGACCCAGTACTTC
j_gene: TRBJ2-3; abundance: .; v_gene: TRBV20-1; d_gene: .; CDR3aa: CSASDPGRRTDTQYF; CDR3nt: TGCAGTGCTAGCGACCCGGGACGCCGCACAGATACGCAGTATTTT
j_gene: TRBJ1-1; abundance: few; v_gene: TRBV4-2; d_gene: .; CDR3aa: CASSLHSPPNTEAFF; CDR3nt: TGTGCCAGCAGCCTTCACAGCCCCCCGAACACTGAAGCTTTCTTT
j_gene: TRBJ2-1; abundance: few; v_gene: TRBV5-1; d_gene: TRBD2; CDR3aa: CASSFPTSGIGSYNEQFF; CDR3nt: TGCGCCAGCAGCTTTCCAACTAGCGGGATAGGTTCCTACAATGAGCAGTTCTTC
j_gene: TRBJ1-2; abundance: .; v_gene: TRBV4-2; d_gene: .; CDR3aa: CASSQERRGYTF; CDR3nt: TGTGCCAGCAGCCAAGAGCGTCGGGGCTACACCTTC
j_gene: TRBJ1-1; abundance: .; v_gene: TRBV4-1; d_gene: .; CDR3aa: CASSSTAANTEAFF; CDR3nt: TGCGCCAGCAGCTCGACAGCCGCGAACACTGAAGCTTTCTTT
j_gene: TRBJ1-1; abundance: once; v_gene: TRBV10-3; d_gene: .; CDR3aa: CAISESVGSAEAFF; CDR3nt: TGTGCCATCAGTGAGTCTGTAGGGAGCGCTGAAGCTTTCTTT
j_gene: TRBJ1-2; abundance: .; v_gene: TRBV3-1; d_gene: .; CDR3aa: CASSRTQGYGYTF; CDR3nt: TGTGCCAGCAGCCGAACCCAGGGCTATGGCTACACCTTC
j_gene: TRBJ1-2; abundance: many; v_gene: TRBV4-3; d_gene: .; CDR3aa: CASSQDSYYGYTF; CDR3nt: TGCGCCAGCAGCCAAGACAGTTACTATGGCTACACCTTC
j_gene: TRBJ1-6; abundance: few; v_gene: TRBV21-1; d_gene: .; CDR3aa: CASSKALLGTGHSPLHF; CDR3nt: TGTGCCAGCAGCAAAGCGCTTTTGGGGACAGGGCATTCACCCCTCCACTTT
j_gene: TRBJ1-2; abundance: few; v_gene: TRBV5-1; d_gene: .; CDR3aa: CASSGGGQPIYGYTF; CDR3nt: TGCGCCAGCAGCGGGGGTGGTCAGCCAATCTATGGCTACACCTTC
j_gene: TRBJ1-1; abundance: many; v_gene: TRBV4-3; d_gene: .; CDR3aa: CASSHSPGTPWNTEAFF; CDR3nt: TGCGCCAGCAGCCATTCCCCGGGGACACCTTGGAACACTGAAGCTTTCTTT
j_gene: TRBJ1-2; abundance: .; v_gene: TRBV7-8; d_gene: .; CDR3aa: CASSLSKGDSGYTF; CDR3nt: TGTGCCAGCAGCTTAAGTAAGGGAGATTCTGGCTACACCTTC
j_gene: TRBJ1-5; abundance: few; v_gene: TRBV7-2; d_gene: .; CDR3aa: CASSLYGTRVDQPQHF; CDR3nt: TGTGCCAGCAGCTTATACGGGACAAGAGTTGATCAGCCCCAGCATTTT
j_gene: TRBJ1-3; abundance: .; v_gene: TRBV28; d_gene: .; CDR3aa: CASSTPGLLGNTIYF; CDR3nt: TGTGCCAGCAGTACCCCGGGCCTTCTTGGAAACACCATATATTTT
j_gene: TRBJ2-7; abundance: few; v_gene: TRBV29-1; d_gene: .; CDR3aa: CSGGFGGFYEQYF; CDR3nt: TGCAGCGGGGGTTTTGGGGGATTCTACGAGCAGTACTTC
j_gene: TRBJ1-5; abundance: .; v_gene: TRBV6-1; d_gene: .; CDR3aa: CASSLGGTYSNQPQHF; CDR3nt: TGTGCCAGCTCCCTGGGGGGGACTTATAGCAATCAGCCCCAGCATTTT
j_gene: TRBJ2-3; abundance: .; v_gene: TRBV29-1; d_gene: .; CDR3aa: CSVESLRYTQYF; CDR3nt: TGCAGCGTTGAATCTCTTCGGTATACGCAGTATTTT
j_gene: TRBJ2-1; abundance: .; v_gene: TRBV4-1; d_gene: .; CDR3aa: CASSQDVALAYNEQFF; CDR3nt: TGCGCCAGCAGCCAAGATGTCGCGCTGGCTTACAATGAGCAGTTCTTC
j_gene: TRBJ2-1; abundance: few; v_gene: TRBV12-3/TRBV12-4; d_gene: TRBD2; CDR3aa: CASNPGGSSSYNEQFF; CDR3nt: TGTGCCAGCAATCCGGGGGGGTCTAGCTCCTACAATGAGCAGTTCTTC
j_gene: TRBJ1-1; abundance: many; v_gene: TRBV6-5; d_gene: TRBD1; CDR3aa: CASSYRGLGTEAFF; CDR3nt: TGTGCCAGCAGCTACAGGGGGCTTGGCACTGAAGCTTTCTTT
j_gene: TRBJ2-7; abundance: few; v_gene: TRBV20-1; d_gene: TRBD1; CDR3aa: CSAEGGQQTYEQYF; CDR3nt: TGCAGTGCAGAAGGGGGACAGCAAACCTACGAGCAGTACTTC
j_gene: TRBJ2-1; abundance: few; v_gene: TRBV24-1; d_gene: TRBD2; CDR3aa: CATSGDPRTSGTYNEQFF; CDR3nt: TGTGCCACCAGTGGAGACCCACGGACTAGCGGGACCTACAATGAGCAGTTCTTC
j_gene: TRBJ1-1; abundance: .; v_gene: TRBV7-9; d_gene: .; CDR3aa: CASTQGGNGAFF; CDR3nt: TGTGCCAGCACCCAAGGTGGGAACGGGGCTTTCTTT
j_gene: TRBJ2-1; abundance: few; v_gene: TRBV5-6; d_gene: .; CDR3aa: CASSLEGISGTNEQFF; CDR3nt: TGTGCCAGCAGCTTGGAAGGGATTAGCGGCACTAATGAGCAGTTCTTC
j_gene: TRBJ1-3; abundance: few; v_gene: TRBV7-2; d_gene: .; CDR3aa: CASSVVPRTAGNTIYF; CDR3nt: TGTGCCAGCAGCGTTGTACCTCGGACAGCCGGAAACACCATATATTTT
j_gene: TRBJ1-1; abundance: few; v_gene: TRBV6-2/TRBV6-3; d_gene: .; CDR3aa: CASSLQRTEAFF; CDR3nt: TGTGCCAGCAGCCTACAGAGAACTGAAGCTTTCTTT
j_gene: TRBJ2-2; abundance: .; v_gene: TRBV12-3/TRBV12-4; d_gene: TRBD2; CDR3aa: CASSLAGQTGELFF; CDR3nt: TGTGCCAGCAGCCTAGCGGGACAGACCGGGGAGCTGTTTTTT
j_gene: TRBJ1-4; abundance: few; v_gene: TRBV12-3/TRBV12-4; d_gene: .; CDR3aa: CASRFGVLGGQLDEKLFF; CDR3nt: TGTGCCAGCAGATTTGGGGTACTAGGAGGGCAGCTTGATGAAAAACTGTTTTTT
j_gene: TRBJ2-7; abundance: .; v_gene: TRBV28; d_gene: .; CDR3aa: CASSLRGRAREQYF; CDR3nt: TGTGCCAGCAGTTTAAGGGGGAGGGCCCGCGAGCAGTACTTC
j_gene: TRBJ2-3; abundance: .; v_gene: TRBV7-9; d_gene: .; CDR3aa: CASSLAVTDTDTQYF; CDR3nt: TGTGCCAGCAGCTTAGCGGTGACAGACACAGATACGCAGTATTTT
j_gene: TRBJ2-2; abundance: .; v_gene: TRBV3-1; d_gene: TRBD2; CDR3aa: CASGLAGTGELFF; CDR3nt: TGTGCCAGCGGGCTAGCGGGAACCGGGGAGCTGTTTTTT
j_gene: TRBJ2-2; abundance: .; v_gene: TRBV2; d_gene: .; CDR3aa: CASSEGPGELFF; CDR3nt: TGTGCCAGCAGTGAAGGGCCTGGGGAGCTGTTTTTT
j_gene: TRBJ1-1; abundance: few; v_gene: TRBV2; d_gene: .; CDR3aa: CASSLGLGVTEAFF; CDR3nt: TGTGCCAGCAGCCTAGGATTGGGAGTCACTGAAGCTTTCTTT
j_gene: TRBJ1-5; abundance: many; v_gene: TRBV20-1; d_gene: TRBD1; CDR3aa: CSARESTGVGNQPQHF; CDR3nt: TGCAGTGCTAGGGAATCGACAGGGGTGGGCAATCAGCCCCAGCATTTT
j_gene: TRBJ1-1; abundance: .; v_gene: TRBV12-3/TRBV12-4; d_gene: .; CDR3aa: CASSLRTYLNTEAFF; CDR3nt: TGTGCCAGCAGTCTACGGACCTATCTGAACACTGAAGCTTTCTTT
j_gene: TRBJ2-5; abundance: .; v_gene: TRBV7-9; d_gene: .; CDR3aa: CASSLALDSRRYF; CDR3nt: TGTGCCAGCAGCTTAGCGCTGGACAGCCGGCGGTACTTC
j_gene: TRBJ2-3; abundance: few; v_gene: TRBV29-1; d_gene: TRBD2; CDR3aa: CSVVRLAAGTDTQYF; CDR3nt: TGCAGCGTTGTTCGGCTAGCGGCTGGCACAGATACGCAGTATTTT
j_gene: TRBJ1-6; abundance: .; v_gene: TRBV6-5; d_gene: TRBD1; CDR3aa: CASSSQTGGGSPLHF; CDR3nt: TGTGCCAGCAGTTCCCAGACAGGGGGAGGTTCACCCCTCCACTTT
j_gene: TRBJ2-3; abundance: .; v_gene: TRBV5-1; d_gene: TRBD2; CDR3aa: CASREGLELTDTQYF; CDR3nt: TGCGCCAGCAGAGAGGGACTAGAACTCACAGATACGCAGTATTTT
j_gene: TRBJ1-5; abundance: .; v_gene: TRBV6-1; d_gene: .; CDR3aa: CASSSTGFRNQPQHF; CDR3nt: TGTGCCAGCAGCTCAACAGGGTTTCGCAATCAGCCCCAGCATTTT
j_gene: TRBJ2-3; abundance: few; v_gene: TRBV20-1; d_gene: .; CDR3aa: CSARLGSGADTQYF; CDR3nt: TGCAGTGCTAGATTGGGATCGGGGGCAGATACGCAGTATTTT
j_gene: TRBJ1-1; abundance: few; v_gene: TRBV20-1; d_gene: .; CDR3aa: CSASRGGGNTEAFF; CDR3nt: TGCAGTGCTAGCAGGGGAGGGGGGAACACTGAAGCTTTCTTT
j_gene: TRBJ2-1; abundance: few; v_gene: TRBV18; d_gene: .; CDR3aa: CASSPPGSRSEQFF; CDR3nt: TGTGCCAGCTCACCGCCGGGGAGTCGGAGTGAGCAGTTCTTC
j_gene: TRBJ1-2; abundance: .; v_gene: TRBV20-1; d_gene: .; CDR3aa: CSARDPGVWDGYTF; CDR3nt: TGCAGTGCTAGAGATCCGGGGGTATGGGATGGCTACACCTTC
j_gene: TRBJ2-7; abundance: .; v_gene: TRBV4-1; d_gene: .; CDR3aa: CASSQPRQAYEQYF; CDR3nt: TGCGCCAGCAGCCAGCCTCGACAGGCCTACGAGCAGTACTTC
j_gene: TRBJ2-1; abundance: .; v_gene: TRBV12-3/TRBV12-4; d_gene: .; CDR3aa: CASSPGAESLLEQFF; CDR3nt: TGTGCCAGCAGCCCCGGGGCGGAGTCTCTTTTAGAGCAGTTCTTC
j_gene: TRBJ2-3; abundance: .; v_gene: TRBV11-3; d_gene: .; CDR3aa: CASSLTGSEDTQYF; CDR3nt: TGTGCCAGCAGCTTAACGGGGAGCGAAGATACGCAGTATTTT
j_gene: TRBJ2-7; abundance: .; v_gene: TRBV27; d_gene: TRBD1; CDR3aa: CASSYGTGLSYEQYF; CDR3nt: TGTGCCAGCAGTTACGGGACAGGACTCTCCTACGAGCAGTACTTC
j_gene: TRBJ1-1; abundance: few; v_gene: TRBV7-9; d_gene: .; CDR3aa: CASSSVQYTEAFF; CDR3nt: TGTGCCAGCAGCTCCGTTCAGTACACTGAAGCTTTCTTT
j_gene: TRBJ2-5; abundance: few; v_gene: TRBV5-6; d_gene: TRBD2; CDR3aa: CASSGLEETQYF; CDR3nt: TGTGCCAGCAGCGGACTAGAAGAGACCCAGTACTTC
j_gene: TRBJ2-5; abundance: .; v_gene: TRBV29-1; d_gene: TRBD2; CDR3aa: CSVERLAQGTQYF; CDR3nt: TGCAGCGTTGAAAGACTAGCCCAAGGGACCCAGTACTTC
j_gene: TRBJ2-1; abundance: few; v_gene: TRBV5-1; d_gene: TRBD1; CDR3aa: CASSLGTGGRGNEQFF; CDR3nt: TGCGCCAGCAGCTTGGGAACAGGGGGTCGGGGAAATGAGCAGTTCTTC
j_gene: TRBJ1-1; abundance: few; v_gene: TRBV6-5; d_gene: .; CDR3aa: CASSYSSGANTEAFF; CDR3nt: TGTGCCAGCAGTTACTCGTCAGGGGCAAACACTGAAGCTTTCTTT
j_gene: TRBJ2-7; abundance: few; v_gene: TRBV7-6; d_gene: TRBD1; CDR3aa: CASSLAQGAEQYF; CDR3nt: TGTGCCAGCAGCTTAGCACAGGGGGCCGAGCAGTACTTC
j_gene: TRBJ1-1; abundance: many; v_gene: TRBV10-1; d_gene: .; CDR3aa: CASSNGEGDTEAFF; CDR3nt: TGCGCCAGCAGTAACGGAGAAGGGGACACTGAAGCTTTCTTT
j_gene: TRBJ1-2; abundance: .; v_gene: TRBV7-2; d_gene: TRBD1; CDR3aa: CASSPRTGVQYGYTF; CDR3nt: TGTGCCAGCAGCCCCAGGACAGGGGTTCAGTATGGCTACACCTTC
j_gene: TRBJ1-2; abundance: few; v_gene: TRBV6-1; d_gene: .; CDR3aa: CASSERGQGGGYTF; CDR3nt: TGTGCCAGCAGTGAACGAGGGCAGGGAGGTGGCTACACCTTC